This entry lists 32 T cell receptor beta chains sequenced from one sample in a study of shared clonotypes between healthy human individuals. Using immunoSEQ multiplex PCR, the repertoire was profiled, and TCRdb retains in-frame clones only, with some absent. This table has a few million clones, 93% appearing once. In the naive CD8 group, cells lacked CD45RO and were positively selected for CCR7, so terminally differentiated effector memory CD45RA+ cells were left out. The material sequenced was naive CD8+ T cells from PBMCs. These receptors originate from a man between 18 and 29 years old in good health. Some clones in this sample may be carry-over from other donors' samples.

The V call is TRBV15, the J call TRBJ2-1; D is unresolved. Germline V gene data show CDR1 as LNHNV and CDR2 as YYDKDF (reference sequence). V lost 6 bases, J lost 5 bases, and 5 bases lay in between. This CDR3 is built from 11 residues. The CDR3 reads CATRNDNEQFF. The CDR3 DNA sequence: TGTGCCACCAGGAATGACAATGAGCAGTTCTTC.

The chain combines TRBV27 with TRBJ2-2, with 10 bases lining up with TRBD2. The CDR3 extends over 17 amino acids. Losses at the gene ends were 3 bases for V and 1 base for J; bases not matched to a gene: 5. CDR1 MNHEY and CDR2 SMNVEV come from the germline V gene (reference sequence). CDR3 coding DNA: TGTGCCAGCAGTTTCCTATTAGCGGGAGGGAACACCGGGGAGCTGTTTTTT. Its protein is CASSFLLAGGNTGELFF.

The chain recombines TRBV19 with TRBJ1-1; TRBD1 is a possible D gene (6 bases). V lost 4 bases and J 4 bases, leaving 22 bases between the germline ends. Germline loops: CDR1 LNHDA, CDR2 SQIVND (reference sequence). CDR3 length: 17 amino acids. The CDR3 loop is CASSTTEGQGRRTEAFF. In DNA form, the CDR3 reads TGTGCCAGTAGTACGACAGAGGGGCAGGGGAGACGCACTGAAGCTTTCTTT. Complete variable domain (other parts from reference TRBV19 and TRBJ1-1): DGGITQSPKYLFRKEGQNVTLSCEQNLNHDAMYWYRQDPGQGLRLIYYSQIVNDFQKGDIAEGYSVSREKKESFPLTVTSAQKNPTAFYLCASSTTEGQGRRTEAFFGQGTRLTVV.

The sample holds one count of this clone. V and J are TRBV6-4 and TRBJ2-3; TRBD1 agrees at 7 bases. Germline-derived CDR1 and CDR2 are MRHNA and SNTAGT. The CDR3 has 14 residues. The V and J ends lost 6 bases and 1 base, in that order; junction bases with no gene match: 4. The CDR3 spells CASSEGQRTDTQYF. CDR3 coding DNA: TGTGCCAGCAGCGAGGGACAGCGCACAGATACGCAGTATTTT.

The J gene is TRBJ2-5, the V gene TRBV9, with 9 bases matching TRBD1. The V and J ends lost 3 bases and 2 bases, in that order; junction bases with no gene match: 8. Germline loops: CDR1 SGDLS, CDR2 YYNGEE. The CDR3 is made up of 16 amino acids. CDR3 bases: TGTGCCAGCAGCGGGCCGGGACAGGGAACTCAAGAGACCCAGTACTTC. Amino acid sequence: CASSGPGQGTQETQYF. The variable domain in full, completed from reference TRBV9 and TRBJ2-5, reads DSGVTQTPKHLITATGQRVTLRCSPRSGDLSVYWYQQSLDQGLQFLIQYYNGEERAKGNILERFSAQQFPDLHSELNLSSLELGDSALYFCASSGPGQGTQETQYFGPGTRLLVL.

The chain links TRBV15 to TRBJ2-1; TRBD1 agrees at 7 bases. CDR1 is LNHNV, CDR2 YYDKDF, per germline (reference sequence). The CDR3 length is 15 residues. V was pared by 5 bases and J by 3 bases, with 7 bases of the junction left unmatched. The CDR3 region is CATSPRRGFYNEQFF. The CDR3 bases are TGTGCCACCAGCCCCCGCAGGGGGTTCTACAATGAGCAGTTCTTC.

The rearrangement links TRBV19 to TRBJ1-2; 9 bases line up with TRBD1. Germline V gives CDR1 LNHDA, CDR2 SQIVND (reference sequence). V lost 10 bases and J lost 4; bases outside the gene matches: 7. The CDR3 has 13 amino acids. CDR3 amino acids: CATKGQGSYGYTF. CDR3 coding DNA: TGTGCCACTAAGGGACAGGGAAGCTATGGCTACACCTTC.

The chain is built from TRBV27 and TRBJ2-3; TRBD2 agrees at 8 bases. CDR3 length: 15 residues. The germline gives CDR1 MNHEY, CDR2 SMNVEV (reference sequence). J gave up 6 bases and V 1 base, and 6 bases lay outside the gene matches. CDR3 residues: CASSLWASGWDTQYF. The DNA for the CDR3 is TGTGCCAGCAGTTTATGGGCTAGCGGGTGGGATACGCAGTATTTT.

The J gene is TRBJ2-1, the V gene TRBV11-2; TRBD2 matches at 11 bases. Germline loops: CDR1 SGHAT, CDR2 FQNNGV. Losses at the gene ends were 7 bases for V and 5 bases for J; bases not matched to a gene: 7. CDR3 size: 15 residues. As DNA, the CDR3 is TGTGCCAGCACCGTGACTAGCGGGATCAACAATGAGCAGTTCTTC. It specifies CASTVTSGINNEQFF. The complete variable domain, with remaining parts taken from reference TRBV11-2 and TRBJ2-1, reads EAGVAQSPRYKIIEKRQSVAFWCNPISGHATLYWYQQILGQGPKLLIQFQNNGVVDDSQLPKDRFSAERLKGVDSTLKIQPAKLEDSAVYLCASTVTSGINNEQFFGPGTRLTVL.

The V and J genes are TRBV19 and TRBJ2-1, with 10 bases identical to TRBD2. Unmatched junction bases numbered 13, after V lost 6 bases and J lost 5 bases. This CDR3 comprises 17 residues. Germline V gene sequence: CDR1 LNHDA, CDR2 SQIVND (reference sequence). CDR3 sequence reads: CASRSRGLAGVNNEQFF. For the CDR3, the DNA is TGTGCCAGTAGATCAAGGGGCCTAGCGGGAGTGAACAATGAGCAGTTCTTC.

The J gene is TRBJ1-4, the V gene TRBV28, with D possibly matching TRBD1 (6 bases). Germline values: CDR1 MDHEN, CDR2 SYDVKM. CDR3 length: 17 amino acids. With 7 bases removed from V and 4 bases from J, the gap between germline ends came to 22 bases. DNA of the CDR3: TGTGCCAGCACCGCCACAAAGGAGGGGGTAAATAATGAAAAACTGTTTTTT. Its protein product is CASTATKEGVNNEKLFF.

This clone was found once. The chain employs TRBV2 and TRBJ2-7; 9 nucleotides agree with TRBD1. The trim removed 3 bases at V and 1 base at J, leaving 4 bases unmatched. The CDR3 totals 15 residues. Per the germline V gene, CDR1 is SNHLY and CDR2 is FYNNEI. The CDR3 sequence: CASSDRGTGSYEQYF. CDR3 sequence (DNA): TGTGCCAGCAGTGATCGGGGGACAGGGTCCTACGAGCAGTACTTC.

This clone was seen a handful of times. CDR3 sequence reads: CASTKGAAF. CDR3 coding DNA: TGTGCCAGCACCAAAGGGGCGGCCTTC. The J gene is TRBJ1-2, the V gene TRBV21-1. TRBV21-1 corresponds to a pseudogene. CDR3 length: 9 residues.

The rearrangement joins TRBV28 to TRBJ1-6; weak D call: TRBD1 (6 bases). Germline V CDR1 and CDR2: MDHEN, SYDVKM. CDR3 length: 15 residues. The V end was cut by 1 base, the J end by 6 bases, with 10 bases between. CDR3 bases: TGTGCCAGCAGTTTATCCCAGGGGATTAATTCACCCCTCCACTTT. This codes for CASSLSQGINSPLHF. The entire variable domain, with the rest obtained from reference TRBV28 and TRBJ1-6, is as follows: DVKVTQSSRYLVKRTGEKVFLECVQDMDHENMFWYRQDPGLGLRLIYFSYDVKMKEKGDIPEGYSVSREKKERFSLILESASTNQTSMYLCASSLSQGINSPLHFGNGTRLTVT.

This rearrangement joins TRBV28 to TRBJ2-5; maybe TRBD1 (6 bases). Trimming removed 4 bases at V and 5 bases at J, with 14 bases between. CDR1 MDHEN and CDR2 SYDVKM come from the germline V gene. The CDR3 totals 14 residues. The CDR3 region is CASSYYRDPETQYF. CDR3 DNA: TGTGCCAGCAGTTACTACAGGGACCCGGAGACCCAGTACTTC. Together with reference TRBV28 and TRBJ2-5, the CDR3 gives the full variable domain: DVKVTQSSRYLVKRTGEKVFLECVQDMDHENMFWYRQDPGLGLRLIYFSYDVKMKEKGDIPEGYSVSREKKERFSLILESASTNQTSMYLCASSYYRDPETQYFGPGTRLLVL.

The chain carries TRBV11-2 and TRBJ2-1; tentative D call: TRBD1 (6 bases). The CDR3 loop spans 13 amino acids. Germline assignment: CDR1 SGHAT and CDR2 FQNNGV. V lost 5 bases, J lost 2 bases, and 7 bases lay in between. The CDR3 spells CASSQGTYNEQFF. The DNA of the CDR3 is TGTGCCAGCAGCCAGGGGACCTACAATGAGCAGTTCTTC. The whole variable domain, filled in from reference TRBV11-2 and TRBJ2-1, reads EAGVAQSPRYKIIEKRQSVAFWCNPISGHATLYWYQQILGQGPKLLIQFQNNGVVDDSQLPKDRFSAERLKGVDSTLKIQPAKLEDSAVYLCASSQGTYNEQFFGPGTRLTVL.

In DNA, the CDR3 is TGTGCCATCAGTGATGAGATCTCGAACACCGGGGAGCTGTTTTTT. Protein sequence: CAISDEISNTGELFF. This chain joins TRBV10-3 and TRBJ2-2; unclear D gene. The germline V gene has CDR1 ENHRY and CDR2 SYGVKD. Deletions cut 3 bases from V and 0 bases from J, with 8 bases between. The CDR3 contains 15 residues.

The CDR3 spells CASSPGPRSSYEQYF. DNA for the CDR3: TGTGCCAGCAGCCCCGGCCCTAGAAGCTCCTACGAGCAGTACTTC. This sequence joins TRBV14 and TRBJ2-7; no firm D call. Trimming pared 4 bases from V and 0 bases from J, leaving 13 bases between. Germline V gene data show CDR1 as SGHDN and CDR2 as FVKESK. The CDR3 covers 15 residues.

This clone was seen just once. The rearrangement joins TRBV9 to TRBJ2-2; TRBD2 agrees at 8 bases. This CDR3 spans 16 amino acids. Trimming cost V 3 bases and J 1 base; bases outside gene matches: 5. Per germline, CDR1 SGDLS and CDR2 YYNGEE. CDR3 loop: CASSGGSGMNTGELFF. The CDR3 region has the DNA TGTGCCAGCAGCGGCGGTAGCGGGATGAACACCGGGGAGCTGTTTTTT.

This chain joins TRBV5-6 and TRBJ2-5; no clear D gene. Trimming cost V 0 bases and J 3 bases, with 6 bases left between them. Germline CDR1 is SGHDT and CDR2 is YYEEEE. The length of the CDR3 is 13 residues. The DNA of the CDR3 is TGTGCCAGCAGCTTGGCCCCAAAAGAGACCCAGTACTTC. Translation gives CASSLAPKETQYF.

This rearrangement joins TRBV4-1 to TRBJ2-5, with a weak D call TRBD1 (6 bases). Matching the DNA end better, TRBJ2-7 makes the J call doubtful. The germline CDR1 and CDR2 sequences are MGHRA and YSYEKL. This CDR3 contains 15 residues. CDR3 nucleotides: TGCGCCAGCAGCCAAGACCCAGGGGCCTCCTACGAGCAGTACTTC. It yields the protein CASSQDPGASYEQYF.

This clone was found a few times. The rearrangement joins TRBV14 to TRBJ1-1; no clear D gene. The V and J ends lost 4 bases and 4 bases respectively, with 10 bases between them. Germline V CDR1 and CDR2: SGHDN, FVKESK. The CDR3 length is 13 residues. CDR3 DNA: TGTGCCAGCAGCCTAGGCAGGCCCACTGAAGCTTTCTTT. Amino acid sequence: CASSLGRPTEAFF.

V usage is TRBV7-2 and J usage is TRBJ2-7, with 7 bases aligning to TRBD2. Germline loops: CDR1 SGHTA, CDR2 FQGNSA. V shed 0 bases and J 2 bases; nucleotides not matched to a gene: 19. The CDR3 spans 20 residues. CDR3 residues: CASSLAPRRLRLADTYEQYF. DNA for the CDR3: TGTGCCAGCAGCTTAGCCCCCCGGCGGTTGCGGCTAGCGGATACCTACGAGCAGTACTTC.

The CDR3 bases are TGTGCCAGCAGCCTCCGAGGGGCGAGCTCCTACGAGCAGTACTTC. Amino acid sequence: CASSLRGASSYEQYF. V and J are TRBV7-9 and TRBJ2-7, with D possibly being TRBD1 or TRBD2 (5 bases each). Germline CDR1 and CDR2: SEHNR and FQNEAQ (reference sequence). Trimming cost V 5 bases and J 0 bases, with 14 bases left between them. The CDR3 is 15 residues long.

This clone was found a few times. Other DNA sequences in this specimen translate into the identical CDR3. The V gene is TRBV6-5, the J gene TRBJ2-7; 9 nucleotides agree with TRBD1. The germline V gene encodes CDR1 MNHEY and CDR2 SVGAGI. Trimming at V came to 0 bases and at J to 2 bases, leaving 2 bases not matched to a gene. This CDR3 comprises 15 residues. The CDR3 coding sequence is TGTGCCAGCAGTTACTCCGGGACAGGGCCCTACGAGCAGTACTTC. It codes for CASSYSGTGPYEQYF.

The genes are TRBV11-2 and TRBJ2-3; tentatively, D is TRBD1 (5 bases). Germline V gene lookup returns CDR1 SGHAT and CDR2 FQNNGV. The CDR3 spans 15 residues. The V gene lost 1 base and the J gene lost 2 bases, with 10 bases spanning the gap. CDR3 nucleotides: TGTGCCAGCAGCTTAGGTCCAGGGTCCACAGATACGCAGTATTTT. This codes for CASSLGPGSTDTQYF.

The chain links TRBV23-1 to TRBJ2-7; 10 bases match TRBD2. TRBV23-1 is reported as an ORF; its role is uncertain. The CDR3 is 14 amino acids. Unmatched junction bases numbered 5, after V lost 5 bases and J lost 4 bases. CDR3 nucleotide sequence: TGCGCCAGCAGTTCCACTAGCGGGACATACGAGCAGTACTTC. It specifies CASSSTSGTYEQYF.

The CDR3 sequence is CASSGRDRAFYQPQHF. The DNA of the CDR3 is TGTGCCAGCAGTGGGCGGGACAGGGCCTTTTATCAGCCCCAGCATTTT. V and J are TRBV6-1 and TRBJ1-5, with 9 bases identical to TRBD1. CDR1 is MNHNS, CDR2 SASEGT, per germline. V trimming: 4 bases; J trimming: 5 bases; junction bases outside the gene matches: 9. This CDR3 spans 16 amino acids.

Concerning this clone: Distinct nucleotide sequences in the sample also encode this CDR3. The chain employs TRBV28 and TRBJ2-2; D is ambiguous. Trimming left V 5 bases short and J 2 bases short, with 9 bases between. This CDR3 is built from 14 residues. Germline V gene lookup returns CDR1 MDHEN and CDR2 SYDVKM. CDR3 sequence reads: CASSLTQNTGELFF. The CDR3 DNA is TGTGCCAGCAGTCTCACACAAAACACCGGGGAGCTGTTTTTT.

The chain combines TRBV7-8 with TRBJ2-1; 8 bases are a match to TRBD2. This CDR3 region has 14 residues. CDR1 is SGHVS and CDR2 is FQNEAQ in the germline V gene. V was pared by 4 bases and J by 6 bases, with 5 bases of the junction left unmatched. The CDR3 here is CASSSAGGVNEQFF. DNA of the CDR3: TGTGCCAGCAGCTCGGCCGGGGGGGTCAATGAGCAGTTCTTC.

A single count supports this clone. The V call is TRBV27, the J call TRBJ1-4; TRBD1 matches at 7 bases. With V trimmed by 6 bases and J by 8 bases, 9 bases remained unmatched. The CDR3 length is 14 residues. CDR1 is MNHEY and CDR2 is SMNVEV in the germline V gene (reference sequence). In nucleotides, the CDR3 is TGTGCCAGCAGCAACACAGGGGCCAGGGAAAAACTGTTTTTT. Amino acids: CASSNTGAREKLFF.

This rearrangement joins TRBV19 to TRBJ2-1, with D unclear. CDR1 is LNHDA, CDR2 SQIVND, per germline (reference sequence). With 7 bases removed from V and 6 bases from J, the gap between germline ends came to 25 bases. The CDR3 covers 17 residues. DNA of the CDR3: TGTGCCAGTACCCCATCCCCCCTATTTCCCGATAGCAATGAGCAGTTCTTC. The encoded protein is CASTPSPLFPDSNEQFF.